This T cell receptor beta chain was captured by sequencing in a study of glioma-infiltrating T cells. Study results and caveats: Gliomas, especially low-grade, showed above-expected tissue-blood divergence; non-neoplastic patients showed below. CDR3 overlap between tissue and blood was very small.

Using RNA template, CDR3s of TCR alpha and beta were amplified with iRepertoire arm-PCR. For one-step reverse transcription and amplification, roughly 95-450 ng of tissue mRNA or PBMC total RNA was used. MiXCR, run by TCRdb on the multiplex PCR reads, gives a single entry per CDR3 protein. Counted here are approximately 45,000 distinct CDR3 sequences, approximately 20% occurring once; the ten biggest clones make up 5% to 8%. This clonotype has at least ten counts. Its antigen remains unknown. CDR1 and CDR2 (germline): MGHRA, YSYEKL. The CDR3 has 17 amino acids. The ends were cut back, 2 bases at V and 7 bases at J, with 21 bases in the middle.

This clonotype originated in a human donor with low-grade glioma or glioblastoma, undergoing nonglioma brain surgery, or in good health (not recorded which). The specimen sequenced was glioma tissue, nonneoplastic brain tissue, or PBMCs (not recorded which). The V call is TRBV4-1, the J call TRBJ2-1, with D uncertain. The CDR3 sequence: CASSQRAKGTVANEQFF. As DNA, the CDR3 is TGCGCCAGCAGCCAAAGGGCTAAGGGAACTGTTGCGAATGAGCAGTTCTTC.